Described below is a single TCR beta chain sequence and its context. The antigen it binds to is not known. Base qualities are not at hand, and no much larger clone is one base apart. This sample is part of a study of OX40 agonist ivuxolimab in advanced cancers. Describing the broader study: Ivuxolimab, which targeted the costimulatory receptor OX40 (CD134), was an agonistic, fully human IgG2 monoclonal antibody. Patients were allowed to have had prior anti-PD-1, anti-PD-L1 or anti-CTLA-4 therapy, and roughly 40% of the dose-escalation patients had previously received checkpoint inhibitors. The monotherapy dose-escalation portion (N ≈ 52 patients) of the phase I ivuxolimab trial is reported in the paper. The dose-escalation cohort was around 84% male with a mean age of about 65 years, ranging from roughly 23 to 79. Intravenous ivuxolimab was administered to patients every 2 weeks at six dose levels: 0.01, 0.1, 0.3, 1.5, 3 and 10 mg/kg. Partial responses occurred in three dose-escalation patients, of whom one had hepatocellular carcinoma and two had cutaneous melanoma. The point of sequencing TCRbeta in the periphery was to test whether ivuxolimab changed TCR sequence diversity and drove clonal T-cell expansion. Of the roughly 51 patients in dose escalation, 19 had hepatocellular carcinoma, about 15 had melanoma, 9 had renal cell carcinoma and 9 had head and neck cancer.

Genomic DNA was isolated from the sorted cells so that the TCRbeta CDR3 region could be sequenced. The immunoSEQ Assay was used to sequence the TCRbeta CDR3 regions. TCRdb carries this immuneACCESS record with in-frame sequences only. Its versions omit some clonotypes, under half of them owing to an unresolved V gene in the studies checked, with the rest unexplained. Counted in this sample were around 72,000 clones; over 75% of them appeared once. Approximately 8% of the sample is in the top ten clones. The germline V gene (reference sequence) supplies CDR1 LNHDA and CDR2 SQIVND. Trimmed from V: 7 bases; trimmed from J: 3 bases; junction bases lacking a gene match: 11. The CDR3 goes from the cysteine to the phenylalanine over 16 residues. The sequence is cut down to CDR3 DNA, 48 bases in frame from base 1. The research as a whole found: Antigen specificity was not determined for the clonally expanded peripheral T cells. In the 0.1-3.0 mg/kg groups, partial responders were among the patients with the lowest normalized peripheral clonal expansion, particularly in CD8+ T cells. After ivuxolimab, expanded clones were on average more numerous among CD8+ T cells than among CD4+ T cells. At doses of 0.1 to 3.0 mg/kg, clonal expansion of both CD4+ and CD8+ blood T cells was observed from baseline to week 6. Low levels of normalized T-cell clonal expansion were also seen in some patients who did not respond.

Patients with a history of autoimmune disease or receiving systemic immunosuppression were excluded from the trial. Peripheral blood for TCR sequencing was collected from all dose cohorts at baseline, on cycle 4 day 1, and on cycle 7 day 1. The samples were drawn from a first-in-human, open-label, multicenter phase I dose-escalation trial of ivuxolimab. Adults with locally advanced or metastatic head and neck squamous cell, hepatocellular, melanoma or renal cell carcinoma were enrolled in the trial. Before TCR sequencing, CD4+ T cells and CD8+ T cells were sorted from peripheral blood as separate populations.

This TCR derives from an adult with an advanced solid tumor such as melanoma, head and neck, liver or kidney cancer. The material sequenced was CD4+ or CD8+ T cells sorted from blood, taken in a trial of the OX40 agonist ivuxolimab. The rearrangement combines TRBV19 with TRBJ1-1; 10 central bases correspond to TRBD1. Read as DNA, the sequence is TGTGCCAGTAAAGGGAGGACAGGGGGACCTTACACTGAAGCTTTCTTT. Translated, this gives CASKGRTGGPYTEAFF.